This T cell receptor beta chain was captured in a study of blood T cell repertoires in COVID-19. V lost 4 bases and J 5 bases, leaving 12 bases between the germline ends. Germline assignment: CDR1 SGHRS and CDR2 YFSETQ. The CDR3 sequence is 14 residues long. Clones were sequenced by immunoSEQ multiplex PCR, and TCRdb holds only the in-frame ones, with some missing. The table records about 140,000 clones, 88% of them present only once. V gene TRBV5-1 combines with J gene TRBJ1-4, with D maybe TRBD1 (5 bases). The clonotype comes from a man in his forties or fifties with active or convalescent COVID-19. Sequencing used peripheral blood. CDR3 nucleotide sequence: TGCGCCAGCAGCCAGGCCGGGGGAAATGAAAAACTGTTTTTT. Translation gives CASSQAGGNEKLFF.